This TCR beta chain was sequenced in a study of T cell responses to AZD1222 COVID-19 vaccine. The study's findings and limits: Sampling that yielded the repertoires occurred only after the peak T cell response.

TCRdb's table, derived via immunoSEQ multiplex PCR, lists solely in-frame clones and lacks some. The table shows 150,000 to 200,000 clones, with approximately 94% occurring only once. CDR3 length: 17 amino acids. Germline V gene lookup returns CDR1 SGHTA and CDR2 FQGNSA. Trimming removed 1 base from V and 3 bases from J, with 15 bases in between. About this clone itself: Its antigen is currently unknown.

Sample: peripheral blood, taken 28 days after the second AZD1222 dose. The chain couples TRBV7-2 to TRBJ1-4; D is ambiguous. This TCR derives from an adult who received the AZD1222 COVID-19 vaccine. The CDR3 sequence: CASSLVSLPAANEKLFF. The CDR3 DNA is TGTGCCAGCAGCTTAGTATCCCTCCCGGCGGCTAATGAAAAACTGTTTTTT.